This T cell receptor beta chain was captured in a study of graft-versus-host responses after intestinal transplantation. About the research overall: Isolated intestinal, liver-intestinal, or multivisceral transplants were what recipients had. Every recipient had anti-thymocyte globulin induction and about three years of tacrolimus plus steroids. Study results and limitations: Graft-versus-host to host-versus-graft clonal ratios in allografts were high in patients with graft-donor T cell macrochimerism.

This clone has just a few counts. Its antigen is not identified. Sequenced by immunoSEQ multiplex PCR; TCRdb stores in-frame clones only, minus some. Among more than 65,000 clones listed, less than 95% were seen once. Per germline, CDR1 MGHRA and CDR2 YSYEKL. V lost 0 bases and J 1 base, leaving 19 bases between the germline ends. This CDR3 comprises 18 residues. The sample here was unstimulated CD8+ T cells sorted from spleen or lymph node cells, taken before intestinal transplant. The receptor comes from a human donor who received an intestinal transplant. The genes are TRBV4-1 and TRBJ2-7; the D gene is possibly TRBD2 (6 bases). CDR3 sequence: CASSQDAEGPGVSYEQYF. The CDR3 region has the DNA TGCGCCAGCAGCCAAGATGCAGAGGGACCGGGAGTTTCCTACGAGCAGTACTTC.